This is a list of T cell receptor beta chains from one sample in a study of regulatory T cells in long-lasting Graves disease. In TCRdb, the multiplex PCR reads were re-called with MiXCR into one record per CDR3 protein. In the table there are hundreds of thousands of distinct CDR3 sequences, 20% to 25% of which are singletons. Here the sequenced sample was peripheral blood mononuclear cells (PBMCs), taken when the disease was refractory, from a patient treated with antithyroid drugs. Receptors were obtained from a female donor with Graves disease. The CDR3 runs from the conserved cysteine through the conserved F or W. A D gene is named only where the DNA matches it firmly. Where a row states a size, it is once, few, many or the class of an expanded clone; other rows omit it.

>TRBV3-1|TRBJ1-1|NA|TRBD1
TGTGCCAGCAGCTCCCGGGACAGGAACACTGAAGCTTTCTTT
CASSSRDRNTEAFF
>TRBV28|TRBJ2-5|many|NA
TGTGCCAGCAGTTTAGTCAGGGGGGGTGGGGAGACCCAGTACTTC
CASSLVRGGGETQYF
>TRBV28|TRBJ2-7|many|NA
TGTGCCAGCAGTTTATTCACGATAGCGGAGAAGTACGAGCAGTACTTC
CASSLFTIAEKYEQYF
>TRBV28|TRBJ2-7|many|NA
TGTGCCAGCACCTTGGGGCTTACCGAGCAGTACTTC
CASTLGLTEQYF
>TRBV9|TRBJ2-1|NA|NA
TGTGCCAGCAGCGTAGATTGGGACTTTAATGAGCAGTTCTTC
CASSVDWDFNEQFF
>TRBV29-1|TRBJ2-6|many|NA
TGCAGCGTAGCCGGCTCTGGGGCCAACGTCCTGACTTTC
CSVAGSGANVLTF
>TRBV10-3|TRBJ2-5|few|NA
TGTGCCATCAGTGACCCCGCCTACCAAGAGACCCAGTACTTC
CAISDPAYQETQYF
>TRBV3-1|TRBJ1-1|NA|NA
TGTGCCAGCAGCCACCAGGGGCGGAGCACTGAAGCTTTCTTT
CASSHQGRSTEAFF
>TRBV11-1|TRBJ2-7|many|TRBD2
TGTGCCAGCAGCCCCTGGGGAGGGGCCGTTGACGAGCAGTACTTC
CASSPWGGAVDEQYF
>TRBV6-1|TRBJ1-2|many|TRBD1
TGTGCCAGCAGGACAGGACAGGGGATTAACTATGGCTACACCTTC
CASRTGQGINYGYTF
>TRBV5-1|TRBJ2-5|NA|TRBD1
TGCGCCAGCAGCTTGGCCGGGACAGGGTCTGTCCAAGAGACCCAGTACTTC
CASSLAGTGSVQETQYF
>TRBV18|TRBJ1-1|few|TRBD1
TGTGCCAGCTCTCCCGACAGGGCCCTTACTGAAGCTTTCTTT
CASSPDRALTEAFF
>TRBV4-2|TRBJ2-3|once|TRBD2
TGTGCCAGCAGCCAAGAATTGGCCAGCGGGGGGACAGATACGCAGTATTTT
CASSQELASGGTDTQYF
>TRBV10-1|TRBJ2-2|many|TRBD2
TGCGCCAGCAGTGACGTGTTACTTAGCGGGAGTATCACCGGGGAGCTGTTTTTT
CASSDVLLSGSITGELFF
>TRBV20-1|TRBJ2-5|NA|NA
TGCAGTGCCACGGCCGGGAAACCAAGGGAGACCCAGTACTTC
CSATAGKPRETQYF
>TRBV27|TRBJ1-4|many|NA
TGTGCCAGCAGTTTGTTATCAACTAATGAAAAACTGTTTTTT
CASSLLSTNEKLFF
>TRBV6-2/TRBV6-3|TRBJ1-6|NA|NA
TGTGCCGGTGGTATTCCCCTCCACTTT
CAGGIPLHF
>TRBV6-1|TRBJ1-5|NA|NA
TGTGCCTCCCAGGAGGCACTATATAGCAATCAGCCCCAGCATTTT
CASQEALYSNQPQHF
>TRBV12-3/TRBV12-4|TRBJ2-7|many|NA
TGTGCCAGCAGTTTCGGACAGAGGTCCGAGCAGTACTTC
CASSFGQRSEQYF
>TRBV2|TRBJ2-5|many|TRBD2
TGTGCCAGCAGGGTCTCCAGCGGGAGGCCCCAAGAGACCCAGTACTTC
CASRVSSGRPQETQYF
>TRBV28|TRBJ1-3|many|NA
TGTGCCAGCAGCCCAGGCTCTGGAAACACCATATATTTT
CASSPGSGNTIYF
>TRBV6-5|TRBJ1-6|few|TRBD1
TGTGCCAGCAGCTACGCCAGGGGGAATTCACCCCTCCACTTT
CASSYARGNSPLHF
>TRBV29-1|TRBJ1-4|many|TRBD1
TGCAGCGTTGTAGGAGGGGGCGAAAAACTGTTTTTT
CSVVGGGEKLFF
>TRBV3-1|TRBJ1-1|few|NA
TGTGCCAGCAGCCGCCTTTATAAGGGTAGTGAAGCTTTCTTT
CASSRLYKGSEAFF
>TRBV24-1|TRBJ1-2|few|NA
TGTGCCACCAGTGATCACAGCTATGGCTACACCTTC
CATSDHSYGYTF
>TRBV19|TRBJ1-1|many|TRBD1
TGTGCCAGTACCTTTCCTGGACAGGCTCCCACTGAAGCTTTCTTT
CASTFPGQAPTEAFF
>TRBV12-3/TRBV12-4|TRBJ2-5|many|NA
TGTGCCAGCAGGACTAGGGGCCAAGAGACCCAGTACTTC
CASRTRGQETQYF
>TRBV20-1|TRBJ1-2|few|NA
TGCAGTGCTAGATCCGACTTTAACTATGGCTACACCTTC
CSARSDFNYGYTF
>TRBV2|TRBJ1-5|NA|NA
TGTGCCAGCCTCGCAACAGGGCGACTAGCACTTTATAGCAATCAGCCCCAGCATTTT
CASLATGRLALYSNQPQHF
>TRBV7-9|TRBJ1-4|NA|NA
TGTGCCAGCAGTCAAAGGGAGGAAGCTAATGAAAAACTGTTTTTT
CASSQREEANEKLFF
>TRBV3-1|TRBJ1-1|few|NA
TGTGCCAGCAGCCCCCGAAGCCTGGGGAACACTGAAGCTTTCTTT
CASSPRSLGNTEAFF
>TRBV7-6|TRBJ2-3|few|NA
TGTGCCAGCAGTCCCGGACCCTCGATCACAGATACGCAGTATTTT
CASSPGPSITDTQYF
>TRBV4-1|TRBJ1-5|many|NA
TGTGCCAGCAGCCAAGGTGACGGTCAGCCCCAGCATTTT
CASSQGDGQPQHF
>TRBV2|TRBJ2-1|many|TRBD2
TGTGCCAGCAGTGAGCGCGGACTAGCGGGAGCTAACCGAGGAAACAATGAGCAGTTCTTC
CASSERGLAGANRGNNEQFF
>TRBV10-2|TRBJ2-7|NA|TRBD1
TGCGCCAGCAGTGACCCGGGACAGGGGTCTTCCGAGCAGTACTTC
CASSDPGQGSSEQYF
>TRBV19|TRBJ1-3|NA|NA
TGTGCCAGTAGGACGAAAGGAGAAACGGGAAACACCATATATTTT
CASRTKGETGNTIYF
>TRBV20-1|TRBJ2-7|many|NA
TGCAGTGCTATCACCGGGACCATTCCTTACGAGCAGTACTTC
CSAITGTIPYEQYF
>TRBV20-1|TRBJ2-7|many|TRBD2
TGCAGTGCTAGTAGCGGGAGAAGGTCCTACGAGCAGTACTTC
CSASSGRRSYEQYF
>TRBV20-1|TRBJ2-7|few|TRBD1
TGCAGTGCTAGAACAGGGGGGCGCTTAGAAGCCTCCTACGAGCAGTACTTC
CSARTGGRLEASYEQYF
>TRBV7-9|TRBJ1-1|NA|NA
TGTGCCAGCAGCTTAAGCCGGTACACTGAAGCTCTCTTT
CASSLSRYTEALF
>TRBV5-1|TRBJ1-2|NA|TRBD1
TGCGCCAGCAGCCCGGACAGGGGGGACTATGGCTACACCTTC
CASSPDRGDYGYTF
>TRBV7-7|TRBJ2-7|few|NA
TGTGCTAGCAGCTTAGGTTTGGAGAACACCTACGAGCAGTACTTC
CASSLGLENTYEQYF
>TRBV4-1|TRBJ2-2|NA|TRBD2
TGCGCCAGCAGCCAAGAAGGCCTGAGCGGGGCCGTCAACACCGGGGAGCTGTTTTTT
CASSQEGLSGAVNTGELFF
>TRBV6-5|TRBJ1-1|many|NA
TGTGCCAGCAGTTACACGGGGGGGAACACTGAAGCTTTCTTT
CASSYTGGNTEAFF
>TRBV19|TRBJ1-5|NA|TRBD1
TGTGCCAGTCCCCTTGGTCCGGGGACAGGGAATCAGCCCCAGCATTTT
CASPLGPGTGNQPQHF
>TRBV11-2|TRBJ2-3|few|NA
TGTGCCAGCACCCTTAGAGAGCTAGATACGCAGTATTTT
CASTLRELDTQYF
>TRBV12-3/TRBV12-4|TRBJ2-3|NA|TRBD2
TGTGCCAGCACGGGGCGGCGGGAGGGCCCGGATACGCAGTATTTT
CASTGRREGPDTQYF
>TRBV4-1|TRBJ1-1|NA|NA
TGCGCCAGCAGCCAACCCGGGACGGATGAAGCTTTCTTT
CASSQPGTDEAFF
>TRBV11-1|TRBJ2-1|few|NA
TGTGCCAGCAGCCCCACAGGGGCGGGACGTTTCAATGAGCAGTTCTTC
CASSPTGAGRFNEQFF
>TRBV3-1|TRBJ2-2|few|TRBD2
TGTGCCAGCAGCCAGAATCTAGCGGGAGGAGGCAACACCGGGGAGCTGTTTTTT
CASSQNLAGGGNTGELFF
>TRBV7-3|TRBJ1-2|NA|NA
TGTGCCAGCAGCTCAATCCGGGACAACCGTTATGGCTACACCTTC
CASSSIRDNRYGYTF
>TRBV28|TRBJ1-1|many|NA
TGTGCCAGCGGGGTGTCGAACACTGAAGCTTTCTTT
CASGVSNTEAFF
>TRBV11-2|TRBJ1-6|few|NA
TGTGCCAGCAGCCCTGCGGCCTATAATTCACCCCTCCACTTT
CASSPAAYNSPLHF
>TRBV10-2|TRBJ2-2|NA|TRBD2
TGCGCCAGCAGTGCTCTGGCTAGCGGGATCGAGTGGGGCACCGGGGAGCTGTTTTTT
CASSALASGIEWGTGELFF